This TCR beta chain is from a study of blood T cell repertoires in COVID-19 (dated by TCRdb to the early 2020s). With respect to the entire study: Samples from collaborators originated in the United States, Italy and Spain and spanned both the acute and convalescent phases of COVID-19. The prospective study material was composed of cDNA or gDNA derived from T cells, B-cell-depleted T cells, or PBMCs. Samples came from the ongoing ImmuneRACE study (first 160 participants) plus 1,254 subjects from 6 global collaborators. Sample metadata almost always included a de-identified subject ID, COVID-19 status, age in years and sex. HLA class I and class II types, where available, came from metadata supplied by the sample provider rather than from assay-based typing. The repertoires were made available in a free public database intended to serve as a resource for research on the immune response to SARS-CoV-2. Deeply sampled blood TCRbeta repertoires from subjects exposed to, actively infected with, or recovered from COVID-19 were included in the dataset.

As to this clone: Which antigen it targets is not known. No much larger clone is present one base from it, and per-base qualities are unavailable.

From cysteine to phenylalanine, the CDR3 is 12 amino acids long. Only CDR3 DNA remains: 36 bases, in frame from the first base. Trimming costs V 5 bases and J 6 bases, and their ends lie 10 bases apart. CDR1 and CDR2 are drawn from the germline V gene (reference sequence): LNHDA, SQIVND. The research as a whole found: How much clinical and demographic metadata was included differed by source and by participant, and the metadata was provided uncurated.

Participants in the prospective study were aged roughly 18 to 95 years, lived in 20 to 30 United States geographic areas, and enrolled through a virtual design. To assign participants to cohorts, the prospective study relied on clinical history that participants themselves reported in a screening survey and a study questionnaire. Recovered participants in ImmuneRACE Cohort 3 were defined by two consecutive negative NP/OP PCR tests, clearance by a healthcare professional, or resolution of symptoms. Mobile phlebotomists in the prospective study collected whole blood, serum and a nasopharyngeal or oropharyngeal swab from every participant. Additional blood draws and questionnaires over an approximately two-month period could optionally be provided by prospective study participants. Prospective study blood samples were shipped either frozen or at room temperature before DNA extraction. TCRbeta CDR3 regions were amplified from genomic DNA by means of the immunoSEQ Assay, a bias-controlled multiplex PCR. Per the original workflow: Within the assay, amplification of reference gene primers was used to estimate how many nucleated cells each sample contained. Sequence reads were collapsed and filtered to measure the absolute abundance of every unique TCRbeta CDR3 rearrangement. For each sample, productive Simpson clonality was calculated as the square root of Simpson's diversity index across productive rearrangements. This is the immuneACCESS table as TCRdb keeps it, with only in-frame sequences that have V and J called. A part of the clones is gone; compared with another copy, unresolved V genes explain less than half, and the rest is unexplained. V and J calls and clone size come straight from that table; D and trimming were deduced from the DNA. The sample yields roughly 230,000 clones; under 90% were counted once. In total, the top ten clones hold about 3.4% of the sample.

Recombination connected TRBV19 to TRBJ1-1; TRBD1 is a possible D gene, resting on 5 matching bases. Source material: PBMCs or T cells enriched from blood (not recorded which). The TCR comes from a woman in her sixties or seventies who had recovered from COVID-19. The DNA sequence is as follows: TGTGCCAGTAGTGTTGGGGCGCCTGAAGCTTTCTTT. Its protein reads: CASSVGAPEAFF.